This TCR beta chain was profiled in a study of blood T cells in healthy people across ages (dated by TCRdb to 2015 to 2017). Some background on the complete study: In model experiments, template switching captured about one uniquely barcoded TCR beta cDNA molecule for every two T cells. The study measured age-related changes in TCR beta repertoire diversity using deep sequencing normalized with unique cDNA molecular identifiers. Donors were grouped into four age groups: young (average 16 years), middle-aged (around 39), aged (around 60) and long-lived (roughly 80). To avoid experimental bias, donors of different ages were spread randomly across the sequencing lanes. For two donors (one aged 18 to 29 and one aged 80 or older), the study analyzed two additional independent replicas of 1 million unique cDNA reads from the same blood draw.

Donors were a few dozen systemically healthy Caucasian individuals from Russia aged roughly 6 to 95 years. Each donor gave 9 to 10 milliliters of peripheral blood, collected into EDTA-treated Vacutainer tubes. Ficoll-Paque density-gradient centrifugation was used to isolate PBMCs, with at least 7 million obtained per sample. Trizol reagent was used to extract total RNA from PBMCs, with at least 5 micrograms per sample. For every donor, an aliquot of PBMCs went through flow cytometry to measure the percentages of naive CD45RAhigh/CD27high T cells. V loses 4 bases of germline sequence and J loses 8 bases, and the interval between the two ends is 20 bases. There are 15 amino acids in the CDR3, from cysteine to phenylalanine inclusive. The read is trimmed to its CDR3 DNA, 45 bases read in frame from base 1. As concerns this clonotype: Its antigen is still unknown. No base quality information exists; no much larger clone differs at one position.

Library construction relied on 5' RACE. Sequencing used an Illumina HiSeq 2500. A second PCR of about 6 to 12 cycles was run with a J-beta primer mix and a sample-barcoded 5' primer. Each TCR beta cDNA molecule received a unique molecular identifier from a template-switch 5' adaptor carrying 12 random nucleotides. Each sample yielded at least 3 million CDR3-containing paired-end reads. First-strand cDNA was synthesized from all RNA with the Mint cDNA synthesis kit, primed by a TRBC-specific oligonucleotide. Following uracil-DNA glycosylase treatment, a first 18-cycle PCR with universal primers M1SS and BC2_uni_R was performed on all cDNA. In the authors' own workflow: Each sample was normalized by randomly selecting 1 million high-quality reads, each carrying a distinct molecular identifier. Reads with shared molecular identifiers were discarded instead of being binned into consensus sequences. CDR3 identification, clonotype clustering and error correction used MiTCR with a Q25 quality threshold and the strictest error-elimination algorithm. Lower-bound total TCR beta diversity was estimated with a nonparametric unseen species model using Euler transformation. TCRdb trimmed the raw reads at Q25, called clones with MiXCR and kept productive beta chains. Rows matching on CDR3 protein sequence are summarized as one entry with the most common DNA and genes. These V and J calls rely on TCRdb rather than the paper's analysis. This sample gives 1.2 million to 1.5 million distinct CDR3 sequences in total; 42% of them show up just once. 6.5% to 10% of the sample lies in the top ten.

Points the paper makes about the study in general: Because the CMV infection status of the donors was unknown, age-related changes in expanded clonotypes may potentially have been confounded. Compared with the aged group, the long-lived group had more naive CD4+ T cells, fewer expanded clones and increased TCR diversity, a pattern suggesting age selection. Since profiling was done on bulk unsorted PBMCs, naive and antigen-experienced compartments could not be conclusively compared. Estimates of total diversity based on one million sequenced T cells were regarded as lower bounds and as underestimates. Observed TCR beta diversity per million T cells fell roughly linearly with age, and a significant reduction was already apparent by age roughly 40. A strong correlation was found between observed TCR beta diversity and the percentage of naive T cells measured by flow cytometry.

The TCR comes from a woman aged 18-29 years in good health. In this chain, TRBV12-3 or TRBV12-4 is recombined with TRBJ1-2; tentative D gene TRBD1, with 6 bases matching. What was sequenced was blood. The CDR3 reads as follows: CASSSAPGHAWGYTF. The sequenced DNA is TGTGCCAGCAGTTCAGCTCCGGGACATGCCTGGGGCTACACCTTC.